Listed below are T cell receptor beta chains from one sample, sequenced in a study of blood T cell repertoires in COVID-19. Some clones are missing from TCRdb's copy, which holds only in-frame ones; the method was immunoSEQ multiplex PCR. In the table there are 250,000 to 350,000 clones, roughly 90% of which are singletons. Specimen: PBMCs or T cells enriched from blood (not recorded which). These receptors originate from a woman aged 45-60 years who had recovered from COVID-19. Each CDR3 is given with its conserved first and last residue. D genes are given only for firm matches.

TRBV7-9	-	TRBJ1-2	TGTGCCAGCAGCTTAGTTTCAGGGGTGGCGGATGGCTACACCTTC	CASSLVSGVADGYTF
TRBV28	-	TRBJ2-1	TGTGCCAGCAGCTTAAGGACTATGGGGGGCTACAATGAGCAGTTCTTC	CASSLRTMGGYNEQFF
TRBV7-2	TRBD1	TRBJ1-1	TGTGCCAGCAGGGTCAGGGGGCGGAACACTGAAGCTTTCTTT	CASRVRGRNTEAFF
TRBV28	-	TRBJ1-5	TGTGCCAGCAGTGAATACAGTAGCAATCAGCCCCAGCATTTT	CASSEYSSNQPQHF
TRBV6-2/TRBV6-3	TRBD2	TRBJ2-7	TGTGCCAGCAGTCCCCCTAGCGGGAGTGCCGAGCAGTACTTC	CASSPPSGSAEQYF
TRBV5-1	-	TRBJ2-2	TGCGCCAGCAGCTTACGGGAGTCCACCGGGGAGCTGTTTTTT	CASSLRESTGELFF
TRBV2	TRBD2	TRBJ2-1	TGTGCCAGCAGTCGCGGGGGGGTCATATACAATGAGCAGTTCTTC	CASSRGGVIYNEQFF
TRBV9	TRBD1	TRBJ2-3	TGTGCCAGCAGCTCCATCGGGACAGGGGTCCTTACGCAGTATTTT	CASSSIGTGVLTQYF
TRBV27	TRBD2	TRBJ2-3	TGTGCCAGCAGTTTTTCTAGCGGTTACACAGATACGCAGTATTTT	CASSFSSGYTDTQYF
TRBV28	-	TRBJ1-3	TGTGCCAGCAGTCGTCGACAGTCCATAAACACCATATATTTT	CASSRRQSINTIYF
TRBV18	TRBD1	TRBJ1-5	TGTGCCAGCTCACCGCTCGGGACAGTGCTTGGGGATAGCAATCAGCCCCAGCATTTT	CASSPLGTVLGDSNQPQHF
TRBV20-1	-	TRBJ2-5	TGCAGTGCTAGTGGGAGCGCTGGTGAGAAGACCCAGTACTTC	CSASGSAGEKTQYF
TRBV9	TRBD1	TRBJ1-2	TGTGCCAGCAGCGTAGATTTAGAGTTCGGGGACAGAAACTATGGCTACACCTTC	CASSVDLEFGDRNYGYTF
TRBV28	TRBD1	TRBJ1-2	TGTGCCAGCAGCTCCTCCCGACAGGGTTGGCGAAACTATGGCTACACCTTC	CASSSSRQGWRNYGYTF
TRBV11-3	-	TRBJ2-1	TGTGCCAGCAGCCAAGGGGTTGGTGAGCAGTTCTTC	CASSQGVGEQFF
TRBV7-2	-	TRBJ2-7	TGTGCCAGCAGCTTAGCGGCCAGGCCCTCCTACGAGCAGTACTTC	CASSLAARPSYEQYF
TRBV29-1	-	TRBJ2-1	TGCAGCGTTGAGGGGGCAGAATACATCTACAATGAGCAGTTCTTC	CSVEGAEYIYNEQFF
TRBV19	TRBD1	TRBJ2-2	TGTGCCACCCACAGGGGGCCCAGCACCGGGGAGCTGTTTTTT	CATHRGPSTGELFF
TRBV11-1	-	TRBJ1-3	TGTGCCAGCAGCTTAGCACAAACCTCTGGAAACACCATATATTTT	CASSLAQTSGNTIYF
TRBV28	-	TRBJ1-2	TGTGCCAGCAGTTACGTTTCCAAGGAGGGCTACACCTTC	CASSYVSKEGYTF
TRBV6-5	TRBD1	TRBJ2-7	TGTGCCAGCAGCTATGACAGGGGATCCTACGAGCAGTACTTC	CASSYDRGSYEQYF
TRBV6-6	TRBD2	TRBJ2-1	TGTGCCAGCCGTGGAGGCGGGAGGGGTAATGAGCAGTTCTTC	CASRGGGRGNEQFF